This is a list of T cell receptor beta chains from one sample in a study of shared clonotypes between healthy human individuals. This table comes from immunoSEQ multiplex PCR, and its TCRdb copy is limited to in-frame clones, with some not included. Of over 1.4 million clones listed, roughly 97% were seen once; the top ten hold approximately 1.1%. Source material: naive CD4+ T cells sorted from blood. These receptors were taken from a man younger than 45 in good health. Each CDR3 is given with its conserved first and last residue. A D gene is named only where the DNA matches it firmly. Some rows mark clone size as missing; the rest say once, few, many or name a class of expanded clone.

>.|TRBJ2-7|.|15|TRBV19
TGTGCCAGTAGTCGAACCGGGACTCTCTCCTACGAGCAGTACTTC
CASSRTGTLSYEQYF
>.|TRBJ2-6|.|13|TRBV30
TGTGCCTGCAGTATCTCTGGGGCCAACGTCCTGACTTTC
CACSISGANVLTF
>.|TRBJ1-1|.|13|TRBV11-2
TGTGCCAGCATACTTGGGGCAAACACTGAAGCTTTCTTT
CASILGANTEAFF
>.|TRBJ2-3|.|15|TRBV18
TGTGCCAGCTCACCAGGGGATGGGGCCCGGGATACGCAGTATTTT
CASSPGDGARDTQYF
>.|TRBJ2-5|.|11|TRBV6-1
TGTGCCAGACCCTTCAGTCTGACCCAGTACTTC
CARPFSLTQYF
>.|TRBJ2-3|.|13|TRBV10-1
TGCGCCAGCAGTGGTGTTAGCACAGATACGCAGTATTTT
CASSGVSTDTQYF
>TRBD1|TRBJ2-2|.|15|TRBV5-4
TGTGCCAGCAGCTTGGGACAGGGGTGGACCGGGGAGCTGTTTTTT
CASSLGQGWTGELFF
>TRBD1|TRBJ2-7|.|14|TRBV5-1
TGCGCCAGCAGCTTAGACAGGGCGAACTACGAGCAGTACTTC
CASSLDRANYEQYF
>.|TRBJ2-3|.|18|TRBV9
TGTGCCAGCAGCGGCCCGCCTGGGCGGGTGGGGCTCACAGATACGCAGTATTTT
CASSGPPGRVGLTDTQYF
>TRBD2|TRBJ2-3|.|15|TRBV5-4
TGTGCCAGCAGCTCCCGGGACGGGGGGAGAGATACGCAGTATTTT
CASSSRDGGRDTQYF
>.|TRBJ1-1|.|15|TRBV5-5
TGTGCCAGCAGCTTGAGTAGACCCCTGAACACTGAAGCTTTCTTT
CASSLSRPLNTEAFF
>.|TRBJ2-7|.|14|TRBV18
TGTGCCAGCTCACCACGCGGGACAAAATACGAGCAGTACTTC
CASSPRGTKYEQYF
>TRBD2|TRBJ2-1|.|17|TRBV29-1
TGCAGCGTTGAAGCGGGGTCTAGCGGGACCCTCTACAATGAGCAGTTCTTC
CSVEAGSSGTLYNEQFF
>.|TRBJ1-3|.|17|TRBV18
TGTGCCAGCTCACCAGTAATTGGGGGTTCCTCTGGAAACACCATATATTTT
CASSPVIGGSSGNTIYF
>.|TRBJ1-1|.|11|TRBV19
TGTGCCAGTAGGAGGGTCACTGAAGCTTTCTTT
CASRRVTEAFF
>.|TRBJ2-7|.|15|TRBV7-9
TGTGCCAGCAGCCGACCGGGACTCGCAGAATACGAGCAGTACTTC
CASSRPGLAEYEQYF
>.|TRBJ1-5|.|12|TRBV28
TGTGCCAGCAGTACGGAGTCACAGCCCCAGCATTTT
CASSTESQPQHF
>TRBD1|TRBJ2-2|.|15|TRBV7-7
TGTGCCAGCAGCCCCGGGACAGGGGTCACCGGGGAGCTGTTTTTT
CASSPGTGVTGELFF
>TRBD1|TRBJ2-7|.|16|TRBV5-1
TGCGCCAGCAGACGGGAGACAGGGGCGAGCTCCTACGAGCAGTACTTC
CASRRETGASSYEQYF
>.|TRBJ1-4|once|17|TRBV27
TGTGCCAGCAGTTTCCGAGGATTTGGGGTCGGGGGTGGAAAACTGTTTTTT
CASSFRGFGVGGGKLFF
>.|TRBJ1-5|.|17|TRBV5-8
TGTGCCAGCAGCTTTGGGGGGAGGGGACCGAGCAATCAGCCCCAGCATTTT
CASSFGGRGPSNQPQHF
>.|TRBJ2-1|few|13|TRBV11-2
TGTGCCAGCAGTTCTACAAATACAGCTGGGGAGTTCTTC
CASSSTNTAGEFF